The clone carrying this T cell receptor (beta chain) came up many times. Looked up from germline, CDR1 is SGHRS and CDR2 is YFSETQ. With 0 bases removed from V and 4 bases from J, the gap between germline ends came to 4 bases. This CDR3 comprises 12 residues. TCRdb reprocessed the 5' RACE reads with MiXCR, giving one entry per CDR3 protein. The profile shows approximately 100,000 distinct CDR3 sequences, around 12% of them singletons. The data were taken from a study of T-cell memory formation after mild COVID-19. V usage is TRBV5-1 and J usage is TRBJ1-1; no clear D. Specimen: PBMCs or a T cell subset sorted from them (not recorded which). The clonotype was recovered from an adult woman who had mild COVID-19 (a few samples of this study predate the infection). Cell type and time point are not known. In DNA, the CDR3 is TGCGCCAGCAGCTTGGGCAGCACTGAAGCTTTCTTT. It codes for CASSLGSTEAFF.